The 3 T cell receptor beta chains presented below share a single source sample, sequenced in a study of OX40 agonist ivuxolimab in advanced cancers. The method was immunoSEQ multiplex PCR; TCRdb's version includes in-frame clones alone and lacks a portion of them. This sample has roughly 90,000 clones; around nine tenths occur once, and the top ten carry over 1.2%. The sequenced sample was CD4+ or CD8+ T cells sorted from blood, obtained in a trial of the OX40 agonist ivuxolimab. The receptors derive from an adult with an advanced solid tumor such as melanoma, head and neck, liver or kidney cancer.

The genes are TRBV5-1 and TRBJ2-3; D ambiguous. CDR1 is SGHRS, CDR2 YFSETQ, per germline. Between the trimmed V and J ends, which lost 4 bases and 1 base, there was a span of 7 bases. The CDR3 covers 13 residues. The CDR3 is CASSRPGTDTQYF. CDR3 DNA sequence: TGCGCCAGCAGCAGACCGGGCACAGATACGCAGTATTTT. Full variable domain (remainder filled in from reference TRBV5-1 and TRBJ2-3): KAGVTQTPRYLIKTRGQQVTLSCSPISGHRSVSWYQQTPGQGLQFLFEYFSETQRNKGNFPGRFSGRQFSNSRSEMNVSTLELGDSALYLCASSRPGTDTQYFGPGTRLTVL.

Written as DNA, the CDR3 is TGTGCCAGCACCCCCCGGGGCCGGGCCAAAAACATTCAGTACTTC. Amino acid sequence: CASTPRGRAKNIQYF. The genes are TRBV28 and TRBJ2-4; D possibly uses TRBD1 or TRBD2 (5 bases each). V was cut by 7 bases and J by 1 base, with 14 bases left in between. Per germline, CDR1 MDHEN and CDR2 SYDVKM. The CDR3 runs 15 residues.

The chain uses TRBV13 and TRBJ2-7, with TRBD2 matching 8 bases. Germline V CDR1 and CDR2: PRHDT, FYEKMQ (reference sequence). V lost 4 bases to trimming and J lost 3 bases; unmatched junction nucleotides: 11. The CDR3 has 16 amino acids. This chain's CDR3 is CASSSTGGDSYYEQYF. The CDR3 DNA sequence: TGTGCCAGCAGCTCCACCGGGGGGGACTCCTACTACGAGCAGTACTTC.